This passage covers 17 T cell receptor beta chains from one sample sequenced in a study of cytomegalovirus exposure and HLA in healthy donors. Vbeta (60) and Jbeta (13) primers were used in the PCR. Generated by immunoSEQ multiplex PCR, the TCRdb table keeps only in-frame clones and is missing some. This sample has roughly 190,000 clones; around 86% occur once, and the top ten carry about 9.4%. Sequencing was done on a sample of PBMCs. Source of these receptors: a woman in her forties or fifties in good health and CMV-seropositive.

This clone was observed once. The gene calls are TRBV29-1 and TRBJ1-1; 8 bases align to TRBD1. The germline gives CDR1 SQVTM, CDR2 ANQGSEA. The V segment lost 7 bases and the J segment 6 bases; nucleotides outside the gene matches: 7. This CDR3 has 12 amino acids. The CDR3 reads CSGDRITAEAFF. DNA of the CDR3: TGCAGCGGGGACAGGATTACGGCTGAAGCTTTCTTT.

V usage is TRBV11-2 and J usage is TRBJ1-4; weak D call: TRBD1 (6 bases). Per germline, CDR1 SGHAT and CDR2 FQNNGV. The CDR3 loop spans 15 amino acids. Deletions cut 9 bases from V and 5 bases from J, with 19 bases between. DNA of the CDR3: TGTGCCAGTACAGGGCGGCGGACCCTAAATGAAAAACTGTTTTTT. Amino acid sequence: CASTGRRTLNEKLFF.

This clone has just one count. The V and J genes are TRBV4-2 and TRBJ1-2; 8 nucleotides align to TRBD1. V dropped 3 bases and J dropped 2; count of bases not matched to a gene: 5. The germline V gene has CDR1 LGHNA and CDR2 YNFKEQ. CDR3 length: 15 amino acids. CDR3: CASSQGDRPNYGYTF. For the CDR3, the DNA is TGTGCCAGCAGCCAGGGGGACAGGCCCAACTATGGCTACACCTTC.

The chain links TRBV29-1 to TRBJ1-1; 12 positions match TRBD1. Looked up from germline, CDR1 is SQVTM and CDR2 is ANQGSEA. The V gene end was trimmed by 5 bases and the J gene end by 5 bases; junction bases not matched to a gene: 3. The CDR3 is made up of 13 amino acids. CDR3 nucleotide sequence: TGCAGCGTTCCGGGACAGGGGGCTACTGAAGCTTTCTTT. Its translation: CSVPGQGATEAFF.

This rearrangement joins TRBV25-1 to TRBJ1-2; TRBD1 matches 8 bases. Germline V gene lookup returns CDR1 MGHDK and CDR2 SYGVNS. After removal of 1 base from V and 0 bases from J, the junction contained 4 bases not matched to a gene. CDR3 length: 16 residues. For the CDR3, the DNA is TGTGCCAGCAGTGAATCGGGGACAGGTTCTAACTATGGCTACACCTTC. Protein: CASSESGTGSNYGYTF.

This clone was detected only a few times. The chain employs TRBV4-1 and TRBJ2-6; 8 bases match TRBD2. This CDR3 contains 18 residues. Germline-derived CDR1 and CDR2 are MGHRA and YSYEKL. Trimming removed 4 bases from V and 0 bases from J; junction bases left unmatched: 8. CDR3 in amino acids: CASSPGGPPFSGANVLTF. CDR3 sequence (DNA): TGCGCCAGCAGCCCGGGGGGGCCGCCATTCTCTGGGGCCAACGTCCTGACTTTC.

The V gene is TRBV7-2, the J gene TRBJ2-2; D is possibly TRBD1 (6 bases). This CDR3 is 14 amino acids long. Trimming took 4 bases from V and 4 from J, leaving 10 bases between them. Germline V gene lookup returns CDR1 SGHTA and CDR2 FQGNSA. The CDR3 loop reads CASSSYRATGELFF. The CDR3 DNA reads TGTGCCAGCAGCTCCTACAGGGCCACCGGGGAGCTGTTTTTT.

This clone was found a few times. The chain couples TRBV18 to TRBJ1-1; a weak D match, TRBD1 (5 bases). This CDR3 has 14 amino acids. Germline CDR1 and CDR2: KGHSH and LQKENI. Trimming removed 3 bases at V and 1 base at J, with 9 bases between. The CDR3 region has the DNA TGTGCCAGCTCACCGTTAGGGGCGAACACTGAAGCTTTCTTT. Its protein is CASSPLGANTEAFF. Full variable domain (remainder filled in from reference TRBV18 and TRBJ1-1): NAGVMQNPRHLVRRRGQEARLRCSPMKGHSHVYWYRQLPEEGLKFMVYLQKENIIDESGMPKERFSAEFPKEGPSILRIQQVVRGDSAAYFCASSPLGANTEAFFGQGTRLTVV.

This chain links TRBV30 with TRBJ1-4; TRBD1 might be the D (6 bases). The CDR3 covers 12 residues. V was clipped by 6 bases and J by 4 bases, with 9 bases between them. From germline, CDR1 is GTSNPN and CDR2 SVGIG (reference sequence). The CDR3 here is CACSDSNEKLFF. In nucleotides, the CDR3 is TGTGCCTGCTCGGACAGTAATGAAAAACTGTTTTTT.

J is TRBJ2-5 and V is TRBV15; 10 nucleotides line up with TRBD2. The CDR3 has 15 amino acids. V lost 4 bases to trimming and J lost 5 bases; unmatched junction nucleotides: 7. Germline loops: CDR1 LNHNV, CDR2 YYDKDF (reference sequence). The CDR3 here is CATSTSGGFGETQYF. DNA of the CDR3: TGTGCCACCAGCACTAGCGGGGGCTTCGGGGAGACCCAGTACTTC.

The CDR3 DNA reads as TGTGCCAGTAGTACATACGGACTAGGGGGTCCCACTGAAGCTTTCTTT. Amino acids: CASSTYGLGGPTEAFF. The rearrangement links TRBV19 to TRBJ1-1; D is perhaps TRBD1 (6 bases). The germline V gene has CDR1 LNHDA and CDR2 SQIVND (reference sequence). This CDR3 has 16 amino acids. Trimming removed 4 bases at V and 4 bases at J, with 19 bases between.

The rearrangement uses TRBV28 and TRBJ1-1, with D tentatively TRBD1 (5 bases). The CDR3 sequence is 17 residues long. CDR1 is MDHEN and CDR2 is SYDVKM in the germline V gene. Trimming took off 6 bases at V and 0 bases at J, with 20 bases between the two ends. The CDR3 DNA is TGTGCCAGCAGCTCACCGACAGAGAATTCCATGAACACTGAAGCTTTCTTT. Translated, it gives CASSSPTENSMNTEAFF.

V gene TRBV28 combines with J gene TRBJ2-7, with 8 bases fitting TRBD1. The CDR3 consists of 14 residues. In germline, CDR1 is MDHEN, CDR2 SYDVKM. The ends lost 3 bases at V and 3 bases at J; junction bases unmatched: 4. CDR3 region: CASSFTGGNYEQYF. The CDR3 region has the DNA TGTGCCAGCAGTTTTACAGGGGGAAACTACGAGCAGTACTTC.

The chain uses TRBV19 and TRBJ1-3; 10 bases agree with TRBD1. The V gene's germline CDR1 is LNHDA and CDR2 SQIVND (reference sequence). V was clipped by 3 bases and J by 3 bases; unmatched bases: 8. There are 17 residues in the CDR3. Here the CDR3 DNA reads TGTGCCAGTAGTATCCGGACAGGGGGAACAAGTGGAAACACCATATATTTT. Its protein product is CASSIRTGGTSGNTIYF.

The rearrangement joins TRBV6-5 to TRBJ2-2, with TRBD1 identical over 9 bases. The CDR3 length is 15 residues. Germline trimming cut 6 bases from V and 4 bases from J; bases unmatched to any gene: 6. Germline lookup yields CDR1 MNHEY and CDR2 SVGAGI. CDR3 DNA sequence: TGTGCCAGCAGGGCTGGGACAGGGCTCACCGGGGAGCTGTTTTTT. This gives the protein CASRAGTGLTGELFF.

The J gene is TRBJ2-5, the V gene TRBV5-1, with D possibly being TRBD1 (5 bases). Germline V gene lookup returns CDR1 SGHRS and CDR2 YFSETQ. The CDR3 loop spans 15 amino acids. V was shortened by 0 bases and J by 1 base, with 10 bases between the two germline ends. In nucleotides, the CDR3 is TGCGCCAGCAGCTTGGGACAGACCTTCCAAGAGACCCAGTACTTC. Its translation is CASSLGQTFQETQYF.

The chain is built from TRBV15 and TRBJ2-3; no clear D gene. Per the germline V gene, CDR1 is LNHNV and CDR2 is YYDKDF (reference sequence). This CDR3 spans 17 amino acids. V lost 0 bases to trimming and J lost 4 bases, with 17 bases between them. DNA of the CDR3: TGTGCCACCAGCAGAGATTTGGCCCGCCTGATCCCAGATACGCAGTATTTT. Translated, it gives CATSRDLARLIPDTQYF.